A selection of T cell receptor beta chains follows, all from one sample in a study of OX40 agonist ivuxolimab in advanced cancers. Clones were sequenced by immunoSEQ multiplex PCR, and TCRdb holds only the in-frame ones, with some missing. The sample lists 45,000 to 65,000 clones, 81% occurring once. This specimen was CD4+ or CD8+ T cells sorted from blood, taken in a trial of the OX40 agonist ivuxolimab. These receptors were obtained from an adult with an advanced solid tumor such as melanoma, head and neck, liver or kidney cancer. CDR3s include the opening cysteine and the closing phenylalanine or tryptophan. D genes are given only for firm matches. Only part of the rows carry a size: once, few, many, or a class if the clone is expanded.

v_call	j_call	d_call	clone_size	cdr3_nt	cdr3_aa
TRBV5-6	TRBJ2-5	TRBD1	NA	TGTGCCAGCAGCTTGAGACAGGGGTTGGGAGAGACCCAGTACTTC	CASSLRQGLGETQYF
TRBV6-1	TRBJ1-6	NA	NA	TGTGCCAGCAGTGAAGGAAGTAGGGACACCTATAATTCACCCCTCCACTTT	CASSEGSRDTYNSPLHF
TRBV6-6	TRBJ1-3	NA	NA	TGTGCCAGCAGTTTGGGCAGCCCCTCTGGAAACACCATATATTTT	CASSLGSPSGNTIYF
TRBV11-1	TRBJ2-7	TRBD1	NA	TGTGCCAGCAGCTCCAGACAGGGTGTGGGCGAGCAGTACTTC	CASSSRQGVGEQYF
TRBV10-2	TRBJ2-5	TRBD2	NA	TGCGCCAGCAGGGCGGGACTAGCGGGGGGTTGGCAAGAGACCCAGTACTTC	CASRAGLAGGWQETQYF
TRBV6-1	TRBJ1-5	NA	NA	TGTGCCAGCAGTACGGGTTTAGTTGATCAGCCCCAGCATTTT	CASSTGLVDQPQHF
TRBV7-9	TRBJ1-2	NA	NA	TGTGCCAGCAGCTTAGAGGGGTTGGGCTACACCTTC	CASSLEGLGYTF
TRBV19	TRBJ2-5	TRBD1	NA	TGTGCCAGTAGCTCGGAGGGGACAGGGCAAGAGACCCAGTACTTC	CASSSEGTGQETQYF
TRBV28	TRBJ1-5	NA	NA	TGTGCCAGCAGAGGGGGAGGGGGCAATCAGCCCCAGCATTTT	CASRGGGGNQPQHF
TRBV19	TRBJ1-2	NA	NA	TGTGCCAGTAGTATTGACTATGGCTACACCTTC	CASSIDYGYTF
TRBV5-1	TRBJ2-3	TRBD2	NA	TGCGCCAGCAGCTTGCGGTGGCGGGGGGCTGCTAGCACAGATACGCAGTATTTT	CASSLRWRGAASTDTQYF
TRBV2	TRBJ2-7	NA	NA	TGTGCCAGCAGGTGGACGATCTACGAGCAGTACTTC	CASRWTIYEQYF
TRBV6-6	TRBJ1-6	NA	NA	TGTGCCAGCAGTTCGTGGGGGGATAATTCACCCCTCCACTTT	CASSSWGDNSPLHF
TRBV29-1	TRBJ2-7	TRBD1	once	TGCAGCGGTGACAGGGTTTCTCAGATACGGAACTACGAGCAGTACTTC	CSGDRVSQIRNYEQYF
TRBV6-5	TRBJ1-6	NA	NA	TGTGCCACCCAAACGAATTATAATTCACCCCTCCACTTT	CATQTNYNSPLHF
TRBV6-5	TRBJ2-4	TRBD2	NA	TGTGCCAGCAGCCCGAGCGGGGGCATTCAGTACTTC	CASSPSGGIQYF
TRBV29-1	TRBJ1-1	NA	once	TGCAGCGTAGCCTCAGGGGTAGGAGCTTTCTTT	CSVASGVGAFF
TRBV6-5	TRBJ1-3	NA	NA	TGTGCCAGCAGCAGACAGAGCTCTGGAAACACCATATATTTT	CASSRQSSGNTIYF
TRBV19	TRBJ1-1	NA	once	TGTGCCAGTAGTCCGAGGGCAAGGAACACTGAAGCTTTCTTT	CASSPRARNTEAFF